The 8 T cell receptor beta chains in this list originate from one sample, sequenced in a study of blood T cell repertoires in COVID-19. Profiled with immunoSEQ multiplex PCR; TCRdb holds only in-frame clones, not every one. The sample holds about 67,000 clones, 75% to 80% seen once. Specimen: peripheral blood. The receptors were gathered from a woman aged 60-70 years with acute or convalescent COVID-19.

In DNA form, the CDR3 reads TGTGCCAGCAGTTACGGTGGCGGCCAAGAGACCCAGTACTTC. This sequence encodes CASSYGGGQETQYF. The chain carries TRBV6-5 and TRBJ2-5; D uncertain. The CDR3 length is 14 residues. Trimming took 2 bases from V and 1 from J, leaving 8 bases between them. Germline CDR1 reads MNHEY; CDR2 reads SVGAGI.

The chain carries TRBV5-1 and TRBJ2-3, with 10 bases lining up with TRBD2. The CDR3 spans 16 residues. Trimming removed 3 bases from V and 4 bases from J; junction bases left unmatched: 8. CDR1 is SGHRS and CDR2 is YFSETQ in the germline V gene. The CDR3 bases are TGCGCCAGCAGCTCATTAGCGGGGGGCAACGCAGATACGCAGTATTTT. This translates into CASSSLAGGNADTQYF.

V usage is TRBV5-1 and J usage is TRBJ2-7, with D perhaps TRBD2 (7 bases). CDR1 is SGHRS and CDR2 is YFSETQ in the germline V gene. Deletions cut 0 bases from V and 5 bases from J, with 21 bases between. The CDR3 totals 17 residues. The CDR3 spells CASSLVGVGGGTNEQYF. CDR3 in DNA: TGCGCCAGCAGCTTGGTGGGGGTCGGCGGGGGCACAAACGAGCAGTACTTC. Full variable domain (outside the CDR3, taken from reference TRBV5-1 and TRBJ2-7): KAGVTQTPRYLIKTRGQQVTLSCSPISGHRSVSWYQQTPGQGLQFLFEYFSETQRNKGNFPGRFSGRQFSNSRSEMNVSTLELGDSALYLCASSLVGVGGGTNEQYFGPGTRLTVT.

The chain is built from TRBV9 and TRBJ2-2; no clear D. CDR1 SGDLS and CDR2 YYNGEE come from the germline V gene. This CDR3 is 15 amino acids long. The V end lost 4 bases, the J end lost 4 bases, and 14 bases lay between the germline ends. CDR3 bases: TGTGCCAGCAGCCCAGTTATTTCGGGCACCGGGGAGCTGTTTTTT. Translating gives CASSPVISGTGELFF.

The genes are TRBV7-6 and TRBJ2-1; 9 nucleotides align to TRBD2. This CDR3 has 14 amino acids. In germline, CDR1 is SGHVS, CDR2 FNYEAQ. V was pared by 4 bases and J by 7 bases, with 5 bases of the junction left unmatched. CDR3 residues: CASSWAGGMNEQFF. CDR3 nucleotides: TGTGCCAGCAGCTGGGCGGGGGGGATGAATGAGCAGTTCTTC.

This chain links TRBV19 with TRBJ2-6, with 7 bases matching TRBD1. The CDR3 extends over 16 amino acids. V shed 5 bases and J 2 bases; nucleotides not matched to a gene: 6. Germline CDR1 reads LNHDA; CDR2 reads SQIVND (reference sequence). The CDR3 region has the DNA TGTGCCAGTAGTGCCGACAGGGCCCCTGGGGCCAACGTCCTGACTTTC. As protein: CASSADRAPGANVLTF.

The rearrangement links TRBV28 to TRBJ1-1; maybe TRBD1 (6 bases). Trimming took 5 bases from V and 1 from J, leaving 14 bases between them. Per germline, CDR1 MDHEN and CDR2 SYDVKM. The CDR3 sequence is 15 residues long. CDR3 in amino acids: CASSPQGRGNTEAFF. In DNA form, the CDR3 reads TGTGCCAGCAGTCCCCAGGGGAGGGGGAACACTGAAGCTTTCTTT. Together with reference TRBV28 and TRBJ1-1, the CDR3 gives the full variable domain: DVKVTQSSRYLVKRTGEKVFLECVQDMDHENMFWYRQDPGLGLRLIYFSYDVKMKEKGDIPEGYSVSREKKERFSLILESASTNQTSMYLCASSPQGRGNTEAFFGQGTRLTVV.

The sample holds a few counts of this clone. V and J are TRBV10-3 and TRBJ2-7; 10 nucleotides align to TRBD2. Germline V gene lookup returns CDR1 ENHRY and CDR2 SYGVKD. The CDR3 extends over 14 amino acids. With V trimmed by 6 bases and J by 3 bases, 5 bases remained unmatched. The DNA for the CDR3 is TGTGCCATCAGCAAAGCGGGGGGGATCTACGAGCAGTACTTC. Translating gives CAISKAGGIYEQYF.